The 30 T cell receptor beta chains listed next were all sequenced from one sample in a study of cytomegalovirus exposure and HLA in healthy donors. PCR involved 60 Vbeta and 13 Jbeta primers. Measured with immunoSEQ multiplex PCR; TCRdb has only the in-frame clones, and not every one. This repertoire comprises about 120,000 clones; its ten largest clones make up around 1.6%. Source material: PBMCs. These receptors all stem from a man aged 18 to 29 in good health and CMV-seronegative.

The rearrangement links TRBV28 to TRBJ1-2, with D maybe TRBD1 (6 bases). Germline CDR1 and CDR2: MDHEN and SYDVKM. This CDR3 region has 14 residues. V was pared by 6 bases and J by 4 bases, with 15 bases between. CDR3 bases: TGTGCCAGCAGGTACAGGGCTTCAGGCTATGGCTACACCTTC. It encodes CASRYRASGYGYTF.

The rearrangement uses TRBV4-3 and TRBJ2-7; a possible D gene is TRBD1 (6 bases). The CDR3 is made up of 16 amino acids. Trimming left V 2 bases short and J 3 bases short, with 17 bases between. The germline V gene encodes CDR1 LGHNA and CDR2 YSLEER. CDR3 nucleotide sequence: TGCGCCAGCAGCCAAAAACCCGGGACATTGGACTACGAGCAGTACTTC. This sequence encodes CASSQKPGTLDYEQYF.

The chain uses TRBV29-1 and TRBJ1-1, with D possibly being TRBD1 (6 bases). CDR3 size: 14 residues. V was cut by 7 bases and J by 1 base, with 16 bases left in between. Germline V gene lookup returns CDR1 SQVTM and CDR2 ANQGSEA. CDR3 in amino acids: CSGRRDTPNTEAFF. CDR3 sequence (DNA): TGCAGCGGGAGACGGGACACTCCGAACACTGAAGCTTTCTTT.

The chain joins TRBV27 to TRBJ1-5; 7 nucleotides agree with TRBD1. Per the germline V gene, CDR1 is MNHEY and CDR2 is SMNVEV (reference sequence). The V segment lost 4 bases and the J segment 6 bases; nucleotides outside the gene matches: 6. This CDR3 is built from 14 residues. In DNA form, the CDR3 reads TGTGCCAGCAGTTGGAACAGGGGAGGTCAGCCCCAGCATTTT. Protein: CASSWNRGGQPQHF.

The rearrangement links TRBV29-1 to TRBJ1-1; D is perhaps TRBD1 (5 bases). The CDR3 is 13 residues long. The ends were cut back, 6 bases at V and 3 bases at J, with 14 bases in the middle. The V gene's germline CDR1 is SQVTM and CDR2 ANQGSEA. The CDR3 DNA follows: TGCAGCGTCGGTAGGGGATTGGACACTGAAGCTTTCTTT. Translating it yields CSVGRGLDTEAFF.

This rearrangement joins TRBV7-9 to TRBJ2-5; D remains ambiguous. Deletions cut 5 bases from V and 5 bases from J, with 12 bases between. Germline CDR1 SEHNR, CDR2 FQNEAQ (reference sequence). The CDR3 runs 13 residues. CDR3 nucleotides: TGTGCCAGCAGCCGACAAGACCCGGAGACCCAGTACTTC. Its translation: CASSRQDPETQYF.

This sequence joins TRBV7-2 and TRBJ2-7; TRBD2 matches at 12 bases. This CDR3 region has 14 residues. V gave up 6 bases and J gave up 4 bases; unmatched junction bases: 4. CDR1 and CDR2 from the germline V gene are SGHTA and FQGNSA. The CDR3 loop is CASSLTSGSYEQYF. The CDR3 bases are TGTGCCAGCAGTCTGACTAGCGGGAGTTACGAGCAGTACTTC. Supplemented by reference TRBV7-2 and TRBJ2-7, the full variable domain reads GAGVSQSPSNKVTEKGKDVELRCDPISGHTALYWYRQSLGQGLEFLIYFQGNSAPDKSGLPSDRFSAERTGGSVSTLTIQRTQQEDSAVYLCASSLTSGSYEQYFGPGTRLTVT.

This sequence joins TRBV7-9 and TRBJ2-7; TRBD1 is a possible D gene (6 bases). CDR3 size: 18 residues. V lost 3 bases, J lost 4 bases, and 25 bases lay in between. Germline V gene lookup returns CDR1 SEHNR and CDR2 FQNEAQ (reference sequence). This CDR3 is CASSFAFGVGTSPYEQYF. The CDR3 DNA follows: TGTGCCAGCAGCTTTGCGTTTGGGGTTGGGACATCTCCTTACGAGCAGTACTTC.

This chain connects TRBV7-2 to TRBJ2-1; a weak D match, TRBD2 (7 bases). The germline V gene has CDR1 SGHTA and CDR2 FQGNSA. This CDR3 has 16 residues. V lost 5 bases and J lost 0, with 14 bases in between. The CDR3 protein is CASSAGAQSSYNEQFF. Here the CDR3 DNA reads TGTGCCAGCAGCGCGGGGGCTCAGAGCTCCTACAATGAGCAGTTCTTC.

The chain carries TRBV7-2 and TRBJ2-5, with a tentative D call TRBD1 (6 bases). CDR3 size: 14 residues. From germline, CDR1 is SGHTA and CDR2 FQGNSA. Trimming cost V 2 bases and J 5 bases, with 12 bases left between them. CDR3: CASSLQGIKETQYF. CDR3 DNA sequence: TGTGCCAGCAGCTTACAGGGGATTAAGGAGACCCAGTACTTC.

The chain links TRBV7-6 to TRBJ2-1, with TRBD2 matching over 12 bases. Germline V gene sequence: CDR1 SGHVS, CDR2 FNYEAQ. The CDR3 spans 18 residues. With V trimmed by 3 bases and J by 0 bases, 6 bases remained unmatched. CDR3 DNA sequence: TGTGCCAGCAGCTTCGGGCTAGCGGGGGGGAACTCCTACAATGAGCAGTTCTTC. It translates to CASSFGLAGGNSYNEQFF.

V and J are TRBV7-8 and TRBJ2-1; the match to TRBD2 covers 7 bases. The CDR3 has 15 amino acids. Trimming at V came to 5 bases and at J to 9 bases, leaving 13 bases not matched to a gene. Germline lookup yields CDR1 SGHVS and CDR2 FQNEAQ. DNA for the CDR3: TGTGCCAGCAGCGTCGGACTAGACACTTGGGGTGAGCAGTTCTTC. It is translated as CASSVGLDTWGEQFF.

The chain has TRBV29-1 and TRBJ2-7; tentatively, D is TRBD2 (5 bases). Germline lookup yields CDR1 SQVTM and CDR2 ANQGSEA. This CDR3 is built from 12 residues. V was shortened by 4 bases and J by 7 bases, with 14 bases between the two germline ends. Written as DNA, the CDR3 is TGCAGCGTTGGGCCCAGTTCGGGAGAGCAGTACTTC. Its protein product is CSVGPSSGEQYF.

This chain joins TRBV7-2 and TRBJ2-7; TRBD2 is a possible D gene (7 bases). The germline CDR1 and CDR2 sequences are SGHTA and FQGNSA. The CDR3 spans 15 residues. Trimming removed 5 bases from V and 3 bases from J, with 17 bases in between. This chain's CDR3 is CASSRHCGGDYEQYF. CDR3 nucleotides: TGTGCCAGCAGCCGGCATTGCGGGGGCGACTACGAGCAGTACTTC.

The rearrangement links TRBV6-1 to TRBJ2-5; 10 bases agree with TRBD2. The end of the DNA fits TRBJ2-7 better, so the J call may be wrong. The CDR3 covers 15 residues. The germline CDR1 and CDR2 sequences are MNHNS and SASEGT. The CDR3 sequence is CASRAAGGLSGEQYF. The CDR3 bases are TGTGCCAGTAGGGCAGCGGGGGGGCTTTCGGGCGAGCAGTACTTC.

This sequence joins TRBV5-1 and TRBJ2-1, with 11 bases matching TRBD2. The trim removed 3 bases at V and 4 bases at J, leaving 12 bases unmatched. Looked up from germline, CDR1 is SGHRS and CDR2 is YFSETQ. This CDR3 region has 18 residues. CDR3 amino acids: CASSSDPIGTSGYNEQFF. DNA for the CDR3: TGCGCCAGCAGCTCCGACCCAATAGGGACTAGCGGATACAATGAGCAGTTCTTC. Supplemented by reference TRBV5-1 and TRBJ2-1, the full variable domain reads KAGVTQTPRYLIKTRGQQVTLSCSPISGHRSVSWYQQTPGQGLQFLFEYFSETQRNKGNFPGRFSGRQFSNSRSEMNVSTLELGDSALYLCASSSDPIGTSGYNEQFFGPGTRLTVL.

This chain joins TRBV5-4 and TRBJ2-1, with D perhaps matching TRBD2 (5 bases). The CDR3 has 13 amino acids. Trimming took 1 base from V and 3 from J, leaving 5 bases between them. The V gene's germline CDR1 is SGHNT and CDR2 YYREEE (reference sequence). In DNA, the CDR3 is TGTGCCAGCAGCTTGACTAGCTACAATGAGCAGTTCTTC. This translates into CASSLTSYNEQFF.

In nucleotides, the CDR3 is TGTGCCAGCAGGACAGGGGGCGACACCGGGGAGCTGTTTTTT. As protein: CASRTGGDTGELFF. The V gene is TRBV6-6, the J gene TRBJ2-2, with TRBD1 matching 10 bases. Germline CDR1 MNHNY, CDR2 SVGAGI (reference sequence). The J segment lost 3 bases and the V segment lost 6 bases, leaving 1 base of the junction unmatched. This CDR3 is 14 amino acids long.

The genes are TRBV28 and TRBJ2-4; TRBD2 matches 8 bases. Trimming removed 6 bases from V and 0 bases from J; junction bases left unmatched: 10. Per germline, CDR1 MDHEN and CDR2 SYDVKM. CDR3 size: 17 residues. The chain's CDR3 is CASRHYRGGQAKNIQYF. CDR3 nucleotide sequence: TGTGCCAGCAGGCATTATCGGGGGGGGCAAGCCAAAAACATTCAGTACTTC.

V gene TRBV19 combines with J gene TRBJ1-4; TRBD1 matches at 7 bases. V lost 9 bases to trimming and J lost 8 bases; unmatched junction nucleotides: 9. CDR1 LNHDA and CDR2 SQIVND come from the germline V gene (reference sequence). The CDR3 covers 13 residues. Here the CDR3 reads CARTPTGKEKLFF. In nucleotides, the CDR3 is TGTGCCAGGACCCCGACAGGGAAGGAAAAACTGTTTTTT.

The J gene is TRBJ2-7, the V gene TRBV7-3; D is unresolved. V was shortened by 0 bases and J by 3 bases, with 15 bases between the two germline ends. The germline V gene has CDR1 SGHTA and CDR2 FQGTGA. The CDR3 totals 16 residues. CDR3: CASSLTNLIYYYEQYF. The DNA for the CDR3 is TGTGCCAGCAGCTTAACGAACTTGATCTATTACTACGAGCAGTACTTC.

J is TRBJ1-4 and V is TRBV30; TRBD1 aligns across 10 bases. CDR1 and CDR2 (germline): GTSNPN, SVGIG (reference sequence). The CDR3 has 16 amino acids. After removal of 2 bases from V and 7 bases from J, the junction contained 10 bases not matched to a gene. The CDR3 loop reads CAWSRGTTGGLEKLFF. The CDR3 DNA reads as TGTGCCTGGAGTAGGGGAACGACAGGGGGCCTTGAAAAACTGTTTTTT.

The CDR3 nucleotides read TGTGCCATCAGATCCGGGACAGGGGATCGCATTCAGTACTTC. This translates into CAIRSGTGDRIQYF. This rearrangement joins TRBV10-3 to TRBJ2-4; 10 nucleotides agree with TRBD1. The germline V gene has CDR1 ENHRY and CDR2 SYGVKD. This CDR3 region has 14 residues. Trimming cost V 6 bases and J 9 bases; bases outside gene matches: 8.

The chain couples TRBV2 to TRBJ1-2, with D possibly being TRBD1 (5 bases). The germline V gene has CDR1 SNHLY and CDR2 FYNNEI. V dropped 1 base and J dropped 2 bases, with 8 bases sitting between them. The CDR3 spans 14 residues. CDR3 sequence reads: CASSEVDSNYGYTF. CDR3 bases: TGTGCCAGCAGTGAAGTTGACAGCAACTATGGCTACACCTTC.

The chain combines TRBV4-3 with TRBJ1-1; D gene ambiguous. Between the trimmed V and J ends, which lost 5 bases and 4 bases, there was a span of 11 bases. Germline assignment: CDR1 LGHNA and CDR2 YSLEER. This CDR3 comprises 13 residues. The chain's CDR3 is CASSARPGTEAFF. The CDR3 bases are TGCGCCAGCAGCGCGAGACCGGGCACTGAAGCTTTCTTT.

The chain's CDR3 is CASSPRTRASGNTEAFF. CDR3 in DNA: TGTGCCAGCAGCCCCCGAACCAGGGCCTCGGGGAACACTGAAGCTTTCTTT. The chain recombines TRBV11-2 with TRBJ1-1; D perhaps matches TRBD1 (5 bases). Germline CDR1 and CDR2: SGHAT and FQNNGV. The CDR3 has 17 residues. V was clipped by 5 bases and J by 1 base, with 20 bases between them.

This chain links TRBV7-3 with TRBJ2-1; TRBD1 matches at 9 bases. The germline CDR1 and CDR2 sequences are SGHTA and FQGTGA. With 5 bases clipped from V and 7 bases from J, the junction kept 9 bases outside the gene matches. The CDR3 is made up of 15 amino acids. In nucleotides, the CDR3 is TGTGCCAGCAGCACCGGGACAGGGTCCATAAATGAGCAGTTCTTC. It yields the protein CASSTGTGSINEQFF.

The chain links TRBV10-3 to TRBJ1-3; TRBD1 is a possible D gene (6 bases). V gave up 11 bases and J gave up 0 bases, with 23 bases separating them. From germline, CDR1 is ENHRY and CDR2 SYGVKD. The CDR3 consists of 17 residues. CDR3 in DNA: TGTGCCTCACTTAATCCGGGACAAGGAGGCTCTGGAAACACCATATATTTT. This encodes CASLNPGQGGSGNTIYF.

The rearrangement joins TRBV6-6 to TRBJ1-4, with a tentative D call TRBD1 (5 bases). Germline CDR1 MNHNY, CDR2 SVGAGI (reference sequence). Trimming stripped 3 bases from V and 8 bases from J, with 13 bases between. This CDR3 spans 14 amino acids. CDR3 region: CASSYPPGGEKLFF. CDR3 bases: TGTGCCAGCAGTTATCCTCCGGGGGGGGAAAAACTGTTTTTT.

The chain recombines TRBV9 with TRBJ2-7, with 8 bases identical to TRBD2. The CDR3 totals 14 residues. V lost 2 bases and J lost 4; bases outside the gene matches: 5. Per the germline V gene, CDR1 is SGDLS and CDR2 is YYNGEE. The CDR3 is CASSVGSGNYEQYF. The CDR3, as DNA: TGTGCCAGCAGCGTCGGTAGCGGGAATTACGAGCAGTACTTC. Looking up the rest from reference TRBV9 and TRBJ2-7 gives the full variable domain: DSGVTQTPKHLITATGQRVTLRCSPRSGDLSVYWYQQSLDQGLQFLIQYYNGEERAKGNILERFSAQQFPDLHSELNLSSLELGDSALYFCASSVGSGNYEQYFGPGTRLTVT.